The clone carrying this T cell receptor beta chain was recorded once. This sample was taken from a study of blood T cell repertoires in COVID-19. Assay used: immunoSEQ multiplex PCR; TCRdb lists only in-frame clones, some missing. This sample carries 200,000 to 300,000 clones, 82% of them seen once, and the ten largest clones take around 12%. The sequence came from a woman aged 55-70 years with active or convalescent COVID-19. Sequenced sample: peripheral blood.

The CDR3 protein is CASSSRWGRGANQPQHF. The DNA for the CDR3 is TGTGCCAGCAGCTCGCGGTGGGGGAGGGGGGCCAATCAGCCCCAGCATTTT. V is TRBV7-8 and J is TRBJ1-5; a weak D match, TRBD1 (6 bases). The CDR3 is 17 residues long. Germline-derived CDR1 and CDR2 are SGHVS and FQNEAQ. Trimming removed 4 bases at V and 3 bases at J, with 19 bases between.